These T cell receptor beta chains were read from a single sample in a study of T cells in tuberculosis. Clones were sequenced by immunoSEQ multiplex PCR, and TCRdb holds only the in-frame ones, with some missing. The sample has some 90,000 clones; approximately 90% are singletons. Sequenced sample: CD1b-GMM tetramer-negative cells sorted from PBMCs. These receptors were obtained from an adult woman with latent tuberculosis. Both conserved end residues are part of each CDR3. D genes are given only for firm matches. Size tells how often a clone was seen (once, few, many) or the class of an expanded clone, and some rows leave it out.

D gene: TRBD1; V gene: TRBV2; J gene: TRBJ2-2; clone size: few; CDR3 DNA: TGTGCCAGCAGTGAGAGACAGGGTTTGGGGGAGCTGTTTTTT; CDR3 protein: CASSERQGLGELFF
D gene: -; V gene: TRBV4-3; J gene: TRBJ1-6; clone size: -; CDR3 DNA: TGCGCCAGCAGCCAAGGGACAGCCATGAGCTCCTATAATTCACCCCTCCACTTT; CDR3 protein: CASSQGTAMSSYNSPLHF
D gene: -; V gene: TRBV7-6; J gene: TRBJ1-4; clone size: once; CDR3 DNA: TGTGCCAGCAGCGACCCCCGGACAGAAGAGAAACTGTTTTTT; CDR3 protein: CASSDPRTEEKLFF
D gene: TRBD1; V gene: TRBV19; J gene: TRBJ2-4; clone size: -; CDR3 DNA: TGTGCCAGTAGCCCAAAGAGGGACAGGGGCCCTGTGAGGAAAAACATTCAGTACTTC; CDR3 protein: CASSPKRDRGPVRKNIQYF
D gene: TRBD1; V gene: TRBV12-5; J gene: TRBJ1-1; clone size: -; CDR3 DNA: TGTGCTAGTTCCCAGGGGGCGGGAACTGAAGCTTTCTTT; CDR3 protein: CASSQGAGTEAFF
D gene: -; V gene: TRBV11-2; J gene: TRBJ2-7; clone size: -; CDR3 DNA: TGTGCCAGCAGCTTGGGACTTGGGGCCTACGAGCAGTACTTC; CDR3 protein: CASSLGLGAYEQYF
D gene: TRBD1; V gene: TRBV4-2; J gene: TRBJ1-2; clone size: -; CDR3 DNA: TGTGCCAGCTACGGACAGGGTACGGATGGCTACACCTTC; CDR3 protein: CASYGQGTDGYTF
D gene: TRBD2; V gene: TRBV18; J gene: TRBJ2-5; clone size: -; CDR3 DNA: TGTGCCAGCTCCCAACGGGGAGGGGAGACCCAGTACTTC; CDR3 protein: CASSQRGGETQYF
D gene: TRBD2; V gene: TRBV5-5; J gene: TRBJ2-1; clone size: once; CDR3 DNA: TGTGCCAGCAGCCAGGTCGGTGGCGGGACTAGATTCCCTGAGCAGTTCTTC; CDR3 protein: CASSQVGGGTRFPEQFF
D gene: TRBD1; V gene: TRBV9; J gene: TRBJ2-3; clone size: once; CDR3 DNA: TGTGCCAGCAGCGCTGGACAGGGGGCCGCAGATACGCAGTATTTT; CDR3 protein: CASSAGQGAADTQYF
D gene: -; V gene: TRBV7-6; J gene: TRBJ2-2; clone size: -; CDR3 DNA: TGTGCCAGCACCCCAAGGAACCATCACAGTGCGAACACCGGGGAGCTGTTTTTT; CDR3 protein: CASTPRNHHSANTGELFF
D gene: TRBD1; V gene: TRBV13; J gene: TRBJ2-1; clone size: -; CDR3 DNA: TGTGCCAGCAGCGCAGCCGGGACAGGGGGTAGGAATGAGCAGTTCTTC; CDR3 protein: CASSAAGTGGRNEQFF
D gene: -; V gene: TRBV5-4; J gene: TRBJ2-2; clone size: -; CDR3 DNA: TGTGCCAGCAGCCTAATCGGCGGGGACACCGGGGAGCTGTTTTTT; CDR3 protein: CASSLIGGDTGELFF
D gene: TRBD2; V gene: TRBV5-4; J gene: TRBJ2-3; clone size: -; CDR3 DNA: TGTGCCAGCAGCTTGGGACCGGGACTAGCGGGGGGCACAGATACGCAGTATTTT; CDR3 protein: CASSLGPGLAGGTDTQYF
D gene: -; V gene: TRBV14; J gene: TRBJ2-2; clone size: -; CDR3 DNA: TGTGCCAGCAGCCAAGTTCGAGGGAACACCGGGGAGCTGTTTTTT; CDR3 protein: CASSQVRGNTGELFF
D gene: TRBD2; V gene: TRBV29-1; J gene: TRBJ2-6; clone size: few; CDR3 DNA: TGCAGCGTTGAAGAGGGAGGGACTGGGGCCAACGTCCTGACTTTC; CDR3 protein: CSVEEGGTGANVLTF
D gene: -; V gene: TRBV7-2; J gene: TRBJ1-1; clone size: -; CDR3 DNA: TGTGCCAGCAGCTTATCGCAGTTTGAAGCTTTCTTT; CDR3 protein: CASSLSQFEAFF
D gene: TRBD1; V gene: TRBV7-2; J gene: TRBJ2-3; clone size: -; CDR3 DNA: TGTGCCAGCAGCTTGACAGGGGGCATAGATACGCAGTATTTT; CDR3 protein: CASSLTGGIDTQYF
D gene: -; V gene: TRBV2; J gene: TRBJ1-1; clone size: -; CDR3 DNA: TGTGCCAGCAGTGTAGAGGGGGTTGCTGAAGCTTTCTTT; CDR3 protein: CASSVEGVAEAFF
D gene: -; V gene: TRBV4-2; J gene: TRBJ2-1; clone size: once; CDR3 DNA: TGTGCCAGCAGCCCAGAGGATCGGGGGAGCTGGAGGGAGCAGTTCTTC; CDR3 protein: CASSPEDRGSWREQFF
D gene: -; V gene: TRBV13; J gene: TRBJ2-1; clone size: -; CDR3 DNA: TGTGCCAGCAGACGGGGCAATGAGCAGTTCTTC; CDR3 protein: CASRRGNEQFF
D gene: TRBD1; V gene: TRBV5-1; J gene: TRBJ2-2; clone size: -; CDR3 DNA: TGCGCCAGCAGCCCTCGGACAGGCGACACCGGGGAGCTGTTTTTT; CDR3 protein: CASSPRTGDTGELFF
D gene: TRBD2; V gene: TRBV14; J gene: TRBJ2-5; clone size: -; CDR3 DNA: TGTGCCAGCAGCCAAGATTTAGCGGGGGGCCTGGAGACCCAGTACTTC; CDR3 protein: CASSQDLAGGLETQYF
D gene: -; V gene: TRBV15; J gene: TRBJ1-2; clone size: -; CDR3 DNA: TGTGCCACCAGCACGGCCCGAACGTCAGGGACTCTTTATGGCTACACCTTC; CDR3 protein: CATSTARTSGTLYGYTF
D gene: -; V gene: TRBV6-5; J gene: TRBJ2-5; clone size: -; CDR3 DNA: TGTGCCAGCAGTCCGAGCAGGGGCGGAGGGACCCAGTACTTC; CDR3 protein: CASSPSRGGGTQYF
D gene: -; V gene: TRBV7-9; J gene: TRBJ2-3; clone size: -; CDR3 DNA: TGTGCCAGCAGCGCGGAGACAGATACGCAGTATTTT; CDR3 protein: CASSAETDTQYF
D gene: TRBD1; V gene: TRBV7-8; J gene: TRBJ2-2; clone size: -; CDR3 DNA: TGTGCCAGCAGCTTCCGGGACAGGGCGGCCGGGGAGCTGTTTTTT; CDR3 protein: CASSFRDRAAGELFF
D gene: -; V gene: TRBV27; J gene: TRBJ1-5; clone size: -; CDR3 DNA: TGTGCCAGCAGCGTGACAGGCTATCAGCCCCAGCATTTT; CDR3 protein: CASSVTGYQPQHF
D gene: -; V gene: TRBV7-2; J gene: TRBJ1-2; clone size: once; CDR3 DNA: TGTGCCAGCAGCTTGCTCCGTGTTGGGGGGGATGGCTACACCTTC; CDR3 protein: CASSLLRVGGDGYTF